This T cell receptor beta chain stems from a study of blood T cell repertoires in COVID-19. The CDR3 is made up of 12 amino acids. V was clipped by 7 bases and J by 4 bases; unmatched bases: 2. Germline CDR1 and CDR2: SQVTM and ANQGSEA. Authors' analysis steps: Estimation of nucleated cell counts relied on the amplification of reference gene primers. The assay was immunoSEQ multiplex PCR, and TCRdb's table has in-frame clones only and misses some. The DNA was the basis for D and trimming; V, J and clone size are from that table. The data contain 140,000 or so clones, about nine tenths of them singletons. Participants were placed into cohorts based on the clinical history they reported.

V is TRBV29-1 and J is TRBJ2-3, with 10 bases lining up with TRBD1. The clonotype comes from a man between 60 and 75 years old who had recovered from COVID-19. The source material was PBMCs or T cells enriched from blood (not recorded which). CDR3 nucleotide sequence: TGCAGCGAAGGGACAGGGGCAGATACGCAGTATTTT. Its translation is CSEGTGADTQYF.